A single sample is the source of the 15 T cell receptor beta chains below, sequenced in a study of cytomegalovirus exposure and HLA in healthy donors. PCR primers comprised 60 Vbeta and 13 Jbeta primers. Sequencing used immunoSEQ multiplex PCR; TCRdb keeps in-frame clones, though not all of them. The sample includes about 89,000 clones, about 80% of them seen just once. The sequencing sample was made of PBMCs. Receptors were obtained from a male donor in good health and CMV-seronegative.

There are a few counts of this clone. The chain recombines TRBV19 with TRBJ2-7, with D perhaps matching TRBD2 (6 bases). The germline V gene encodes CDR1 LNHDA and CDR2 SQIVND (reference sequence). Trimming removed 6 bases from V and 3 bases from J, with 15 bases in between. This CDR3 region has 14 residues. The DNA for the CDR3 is TGTGCCAGTAGCAAAGGGACTGAAATCTACGAGCAGTACTTC. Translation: CASSKGTEIYEQYF.

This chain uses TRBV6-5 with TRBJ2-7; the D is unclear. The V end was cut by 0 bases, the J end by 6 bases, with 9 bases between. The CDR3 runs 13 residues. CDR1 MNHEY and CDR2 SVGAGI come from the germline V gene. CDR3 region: CASSYSRIGEQYF. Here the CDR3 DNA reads TGTGCCAGCAGTTACTCGAGAATCGGCGAGCAGTACTTC.

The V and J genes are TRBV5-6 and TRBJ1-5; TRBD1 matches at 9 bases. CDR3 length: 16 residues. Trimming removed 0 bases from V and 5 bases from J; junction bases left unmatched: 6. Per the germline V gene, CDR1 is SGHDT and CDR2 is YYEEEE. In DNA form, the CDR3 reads TGTGCCAGCAGCTTGGCGGGGACAGGGAATTATCAGCCCCAGCATTTT. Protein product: CASSLAGTGNYQPQHF.

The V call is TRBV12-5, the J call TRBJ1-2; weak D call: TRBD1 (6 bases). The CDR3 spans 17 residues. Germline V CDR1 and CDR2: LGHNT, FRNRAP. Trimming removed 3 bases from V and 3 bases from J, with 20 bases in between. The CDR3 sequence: CASGFSHRQDWHYGYTF. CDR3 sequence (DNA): TGTGCTAGTGGTTTCTCCCACCGACAGGATTGGCACTATGGCTACACCTTC. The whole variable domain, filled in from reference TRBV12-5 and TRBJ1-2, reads DARVTQTPRHKVTEMGQEVTMRCQPILGHNTVFWYRQTMMQGLELLAYFRNRAPLDDSGMPKDRFSAEMPDATLATLKIQPSEPRDSAVYFCASGFSHRQDWHYGYTFGSGTRLTVV.

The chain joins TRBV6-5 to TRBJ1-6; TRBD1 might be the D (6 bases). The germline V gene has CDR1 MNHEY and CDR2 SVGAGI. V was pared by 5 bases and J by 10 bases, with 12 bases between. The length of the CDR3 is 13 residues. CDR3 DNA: TGTGCCAGCAGTATGGGGACAATGTCACCCCTCCACTTT. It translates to CASSMGTMSPLHF.

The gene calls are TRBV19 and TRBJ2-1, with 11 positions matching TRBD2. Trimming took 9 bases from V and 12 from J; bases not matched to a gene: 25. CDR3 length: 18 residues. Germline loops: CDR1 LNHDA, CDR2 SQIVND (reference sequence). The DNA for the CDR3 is TGTGCCAGCGCGATACAGGGAACTAGCGGGAGTCGTACAATGGGGCAGTTCTTC. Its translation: CASAIQGTSGSRTMGQFF.

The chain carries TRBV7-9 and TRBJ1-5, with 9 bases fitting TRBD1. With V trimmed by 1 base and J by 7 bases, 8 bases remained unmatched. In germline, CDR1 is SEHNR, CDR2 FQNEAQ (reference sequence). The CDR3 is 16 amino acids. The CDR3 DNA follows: TGTGCCAGCAGCTTAGAGGACAGGGGATATTTCCAGCCCCAGCATTTT. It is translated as CASSLEDRGYFQPQHF.

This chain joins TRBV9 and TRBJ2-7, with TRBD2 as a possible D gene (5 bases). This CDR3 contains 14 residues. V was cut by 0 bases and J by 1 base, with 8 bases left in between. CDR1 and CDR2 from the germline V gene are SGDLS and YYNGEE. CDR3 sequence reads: CASSVDLASYEQYF. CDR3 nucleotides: TGTGCCAGCAGCGTAGACCTAGCTTCCTACGAGCAGTACTTC.

CDR3 in DNA: TGTGCCAGCAGCCTCCCGGGCGGGAGTTATGAGCAGTTCTTC. This codes for CASSLPGGSYEQFF. This chain joins TRBV5-5 and TRBJ2-1; 7 nucleotides agree with TRBD2. CDR1 SGHKS and CDR2 YYEKEE come from the germline V gene (reference sequence). The V gene end was trimmed by 4 bases and the J gene end by 8 bases; junction bases not matched to a gene: 9. This CDR3 has 14 residues. The full variable domain, completed using reference TRBV5-5 and TRBJ2-1, is DAGVTQSPTHLIKTRGQQVTLRCSPISGHKSVSWYQQVLGQGPQFIFQYYEKEERGRGNFPDRFSARQFPNYSSELNVNALLLGDSALYLCASSLPGGSYEQFFGPGTRLTVL.

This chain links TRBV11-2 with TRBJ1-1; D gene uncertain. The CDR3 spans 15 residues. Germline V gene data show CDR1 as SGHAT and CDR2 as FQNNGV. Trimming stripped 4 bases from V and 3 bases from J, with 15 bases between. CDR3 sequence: CASSSLGRSHTEAFF. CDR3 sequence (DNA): TGTGCCAGCAGCTCCCTTGGGAGGTCCCACACTGAAGCTTTCTTT.

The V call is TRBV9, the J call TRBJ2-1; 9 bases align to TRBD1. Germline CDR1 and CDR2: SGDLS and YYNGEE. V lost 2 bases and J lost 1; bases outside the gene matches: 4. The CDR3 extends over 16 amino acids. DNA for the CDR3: TGTGCCAGCAGCGTCGGACAGGGGTTTTCCTACAATGAGCAGTTCTTC. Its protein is CASSVGQGFSYNEQFF.

The chain's CDR3 is CASSVGQPDYGYTF. In DNA form, the CDR3 reads TGCGCCAGCAGCGTGGGACAGCCAGACTATGGCTACACCTTC. The chain uses TRBV4-3 and TRBJ1-2, with 7 bases aligning to TRBD1. The trim removed 5 bases at V and 3 bases at J, leaving 6 bases unmatched. CDR1 is LGHNA and CDR2 is YSLEER in the germline V gene. This CDR3 has 14 amino acids.

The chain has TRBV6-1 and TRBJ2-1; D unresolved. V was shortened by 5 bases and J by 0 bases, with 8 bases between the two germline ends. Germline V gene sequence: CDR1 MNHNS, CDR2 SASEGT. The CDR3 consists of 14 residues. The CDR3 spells CASSRVSSYNEQFF. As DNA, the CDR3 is TGTGCCAGCAGTCGGGTTAGCTCCTACAATGAGCAGTTCTTC.

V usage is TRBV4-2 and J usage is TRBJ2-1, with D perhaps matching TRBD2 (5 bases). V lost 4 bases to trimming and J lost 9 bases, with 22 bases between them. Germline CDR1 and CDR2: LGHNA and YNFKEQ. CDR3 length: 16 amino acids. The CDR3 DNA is TGTGCCAGCAGCCGGGGAGAAGGTCCAGCGCTCGGTGAGCAGTTCTTC. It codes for CASSRGEGPALGEQFF.

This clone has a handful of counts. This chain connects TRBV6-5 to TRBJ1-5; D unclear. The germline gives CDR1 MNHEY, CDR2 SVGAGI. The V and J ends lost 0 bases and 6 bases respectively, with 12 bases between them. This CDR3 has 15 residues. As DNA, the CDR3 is TGTGCCAGCAGTTACTCGACGAGTTCAGGTCAGCCCCAGCATTTT. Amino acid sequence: CASSYSTSSGQPQHF.